The rows below give T cell receptor beta chains drawn from one sample of a study of cytomegalovirus exposure and HLA in healthy donors. TCRdb's table, derived via immunoSEQ multiplex PCR, lists solely in-frame clones and lacks some. The sample holds more than 200,000 clones; approximately 80% are singletons and the top ten take around 1.4%. What was sequenced was PBMCs. These receptors were collected from a girl aged 5 to 17 in good health and CMV-seronegative. Both conserved end residues are part of each CDR3. The order of the fields is V gene, J gene, D gene, clone size, CDR3 protein, CDR3 DNA. A D gene is named only where the DNA matches it firmly. Some rows mark clone size as missing; the rest say once, few, many or name a class of expanded clone.

v_call: TRBV5-1
j_call: TRBJ2-5
d_call: TRBD2
clone_size: once
cdr3_aa: CASSLSREVWETQYF
cdr3_nt: TGCGCCAGCAGCTTGTCGCGGGAGGTATGGGAGACCCAGTACTTC

v_call: TRBV28
j_call: TRBJ1-2
d_call: .
clone_size: .
cdr3_aa: CASSFPVNYGYTF
cdr3_nt: TGTGCCAGCAGTTTCCCGGTTAACTATGGCTACACCTTC

v_call: TRBV5-6
j_call: TRBJ2-3
d_call: TRBD1
clone_size: .
cdr3_aa: CASSWKPTGYGTDTQYF
cdr3_nt: TGTGCCAGCAGCTGGAAGCCGACAGGGTATGGCACAGATACGCAGTATTTT

v_call: TRBV27
j_call: TRBJ2-7
d_call: TRBD2
clone_size: .
cdr3_aa: CASSRGGWGGLAGGPTYEQYF
cdr3_nt: TGTGCCAGCAGTAGAGGGGGGTGGGGGGGACTAGCGGGAGGGCCAACCTACGAGCAGTACTTC

v_call: TRBV30
j_call: TRBJ2-3
d_call: TRBD2
clone_size: .
cdr3_aa: CAWNRREARDTQYF
cdr3_nt: TGTGCCTGGAATCGGCGGGAGGCCAGAGATACGCAGTATTTT

v_call: TRBV6-1
j_call: TRBJ2-1
d_call: .
clone_size: .
cdr3_aa: CASSSRNEQFF
cdr3_nt: TGTGCCAGCAGTTCCCGCAATGAGCAGTTCTTC

v_call: TRBV27
j_call: TRBJ1-2
d_call: .
clone_size: once
cdr3_aa: CASRPTSGQAYGYTF
cdr3_nt: TGTGCCAGCCGACCCACCTCCGGACAAGCCTATGGCTACACCTTC

v_call: TRBV6-5
j_call: TRBJ1-3
d_call: .
clone_size: .
cdr3_aa: CASSYSVAASGNTIYF
cdr3_nt: TGTGCCAGCAGTTACTCGGTCGCGGCTTCTGGAAACACCATATATTTT

v_call: TRBV6-5
j_call: TRBJ2-3
d_call: TRBD2
clone_size: .
cdr3_aa: CASRLAESTDTQYF
cdr3_nt: TGTGCCAGCAGGCTAGCGGAGAGCACAGATACGCAGTATTTT

v_call: TRBV6-1
j_call: TRBJ2-7
d_call: TRBD1
clone_size: .
cdr3_aa: CASSETEGAREQYF
cdr3_nt: TGTGCCAGCAGTGAAACAGAGGGGGCTCGCGAGCAGTACTTC

v_call: TRBV10-2
j_call: TRBJ2-2
d_call: TRBD1
clone_size: .
cdr3_aa: CASRQGGELFF
cdr3_nt: TGCGCCAGCCGACAGGGCGGGGAGCTGTTTTTT

v_call: TRBV28
j_call: TRBJ1-2
d_call: TRBD1
clone_size: .
cdr3_aa: CASSRIDRGPTGGYTF
cdr3_nt: TGTGCCAGCAGTCGGATCGACAGGGGACCGACTGGGGGCTACACCTTC